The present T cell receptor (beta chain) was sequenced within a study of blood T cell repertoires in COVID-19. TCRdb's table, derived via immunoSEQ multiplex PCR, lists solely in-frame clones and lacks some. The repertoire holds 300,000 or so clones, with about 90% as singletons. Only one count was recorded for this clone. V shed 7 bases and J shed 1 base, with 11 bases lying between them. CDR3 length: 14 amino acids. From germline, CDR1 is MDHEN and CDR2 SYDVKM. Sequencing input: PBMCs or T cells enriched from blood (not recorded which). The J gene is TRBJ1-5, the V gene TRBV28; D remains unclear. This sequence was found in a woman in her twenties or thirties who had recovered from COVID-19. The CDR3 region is CASIPSGSNQPQHF. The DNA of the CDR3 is TGTGCCAGCATCCCTTCCGGGAGCAATCAGCCCCAGCATTTT.